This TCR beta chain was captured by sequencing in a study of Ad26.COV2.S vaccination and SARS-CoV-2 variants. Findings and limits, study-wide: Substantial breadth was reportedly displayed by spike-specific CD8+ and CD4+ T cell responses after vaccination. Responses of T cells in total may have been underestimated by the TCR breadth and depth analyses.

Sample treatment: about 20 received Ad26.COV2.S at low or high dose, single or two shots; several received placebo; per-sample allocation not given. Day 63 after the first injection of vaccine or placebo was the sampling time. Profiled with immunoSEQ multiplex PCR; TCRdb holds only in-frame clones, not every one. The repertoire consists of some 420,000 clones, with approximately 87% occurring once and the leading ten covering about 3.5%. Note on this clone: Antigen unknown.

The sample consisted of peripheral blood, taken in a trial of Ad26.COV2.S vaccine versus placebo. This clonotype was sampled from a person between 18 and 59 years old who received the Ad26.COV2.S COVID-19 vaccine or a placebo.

CDR3 in amino acids: CASTDRGGLQETQYF. The CDR3 DNA reads TGCGCCAGCACGGACAGGGGTGGGCTGCAAGAGACCCAGTACTTC. The chain links TRBV10-2 to TRBJ2-5, with 9 positions matching TRBD1. In germline, CDR1 is WSHSY, CDR2 SAAADI. This CDR3 is built from 15 residues. V shed 7 bases, J shed 2 bases, and the junction held 8 bases outside the gene matches.